This TCR beta chain was identified in a study of T-cell reconstitution after alpha-beta-depleted transplantation in children. This clonotype was seen at least ten times. Germline V gene sequence: CDR1 SGHVS, CDR2 FQNEAQ. Between the trimmed V and J ends, which lost 5 bases and 2 bases, there was a span of 18 bases. The CDR3 contains 16 residues. Unique molecular identifiers were incorporated into the prepared TCRbeta library. TCRdb reprocessed the PCR reads with MiXCR, giving one entry per CDR3 protein. The sample yields 90,000 to 100,000 distinct CDR3 sequences, 9% to 15% seen once. The sequence was collected from a human donor who donated a stem cell graft to a child with inherited bone marrow failure. V gene TRBV7-8 combines with J gene TRBJ2-5; a weak D match, TRBD1 (6 bases). Sequenced here: PBMCs from the stem cell graft donor, sampled from the stem cell graft. The CDR3 nucleotides are TGTGCCAGCAGCCAGACAGGACAGACTGGTCAAGAGACCCAGTACTTC. Its protein product is CASSQTGQTGQETQYF.